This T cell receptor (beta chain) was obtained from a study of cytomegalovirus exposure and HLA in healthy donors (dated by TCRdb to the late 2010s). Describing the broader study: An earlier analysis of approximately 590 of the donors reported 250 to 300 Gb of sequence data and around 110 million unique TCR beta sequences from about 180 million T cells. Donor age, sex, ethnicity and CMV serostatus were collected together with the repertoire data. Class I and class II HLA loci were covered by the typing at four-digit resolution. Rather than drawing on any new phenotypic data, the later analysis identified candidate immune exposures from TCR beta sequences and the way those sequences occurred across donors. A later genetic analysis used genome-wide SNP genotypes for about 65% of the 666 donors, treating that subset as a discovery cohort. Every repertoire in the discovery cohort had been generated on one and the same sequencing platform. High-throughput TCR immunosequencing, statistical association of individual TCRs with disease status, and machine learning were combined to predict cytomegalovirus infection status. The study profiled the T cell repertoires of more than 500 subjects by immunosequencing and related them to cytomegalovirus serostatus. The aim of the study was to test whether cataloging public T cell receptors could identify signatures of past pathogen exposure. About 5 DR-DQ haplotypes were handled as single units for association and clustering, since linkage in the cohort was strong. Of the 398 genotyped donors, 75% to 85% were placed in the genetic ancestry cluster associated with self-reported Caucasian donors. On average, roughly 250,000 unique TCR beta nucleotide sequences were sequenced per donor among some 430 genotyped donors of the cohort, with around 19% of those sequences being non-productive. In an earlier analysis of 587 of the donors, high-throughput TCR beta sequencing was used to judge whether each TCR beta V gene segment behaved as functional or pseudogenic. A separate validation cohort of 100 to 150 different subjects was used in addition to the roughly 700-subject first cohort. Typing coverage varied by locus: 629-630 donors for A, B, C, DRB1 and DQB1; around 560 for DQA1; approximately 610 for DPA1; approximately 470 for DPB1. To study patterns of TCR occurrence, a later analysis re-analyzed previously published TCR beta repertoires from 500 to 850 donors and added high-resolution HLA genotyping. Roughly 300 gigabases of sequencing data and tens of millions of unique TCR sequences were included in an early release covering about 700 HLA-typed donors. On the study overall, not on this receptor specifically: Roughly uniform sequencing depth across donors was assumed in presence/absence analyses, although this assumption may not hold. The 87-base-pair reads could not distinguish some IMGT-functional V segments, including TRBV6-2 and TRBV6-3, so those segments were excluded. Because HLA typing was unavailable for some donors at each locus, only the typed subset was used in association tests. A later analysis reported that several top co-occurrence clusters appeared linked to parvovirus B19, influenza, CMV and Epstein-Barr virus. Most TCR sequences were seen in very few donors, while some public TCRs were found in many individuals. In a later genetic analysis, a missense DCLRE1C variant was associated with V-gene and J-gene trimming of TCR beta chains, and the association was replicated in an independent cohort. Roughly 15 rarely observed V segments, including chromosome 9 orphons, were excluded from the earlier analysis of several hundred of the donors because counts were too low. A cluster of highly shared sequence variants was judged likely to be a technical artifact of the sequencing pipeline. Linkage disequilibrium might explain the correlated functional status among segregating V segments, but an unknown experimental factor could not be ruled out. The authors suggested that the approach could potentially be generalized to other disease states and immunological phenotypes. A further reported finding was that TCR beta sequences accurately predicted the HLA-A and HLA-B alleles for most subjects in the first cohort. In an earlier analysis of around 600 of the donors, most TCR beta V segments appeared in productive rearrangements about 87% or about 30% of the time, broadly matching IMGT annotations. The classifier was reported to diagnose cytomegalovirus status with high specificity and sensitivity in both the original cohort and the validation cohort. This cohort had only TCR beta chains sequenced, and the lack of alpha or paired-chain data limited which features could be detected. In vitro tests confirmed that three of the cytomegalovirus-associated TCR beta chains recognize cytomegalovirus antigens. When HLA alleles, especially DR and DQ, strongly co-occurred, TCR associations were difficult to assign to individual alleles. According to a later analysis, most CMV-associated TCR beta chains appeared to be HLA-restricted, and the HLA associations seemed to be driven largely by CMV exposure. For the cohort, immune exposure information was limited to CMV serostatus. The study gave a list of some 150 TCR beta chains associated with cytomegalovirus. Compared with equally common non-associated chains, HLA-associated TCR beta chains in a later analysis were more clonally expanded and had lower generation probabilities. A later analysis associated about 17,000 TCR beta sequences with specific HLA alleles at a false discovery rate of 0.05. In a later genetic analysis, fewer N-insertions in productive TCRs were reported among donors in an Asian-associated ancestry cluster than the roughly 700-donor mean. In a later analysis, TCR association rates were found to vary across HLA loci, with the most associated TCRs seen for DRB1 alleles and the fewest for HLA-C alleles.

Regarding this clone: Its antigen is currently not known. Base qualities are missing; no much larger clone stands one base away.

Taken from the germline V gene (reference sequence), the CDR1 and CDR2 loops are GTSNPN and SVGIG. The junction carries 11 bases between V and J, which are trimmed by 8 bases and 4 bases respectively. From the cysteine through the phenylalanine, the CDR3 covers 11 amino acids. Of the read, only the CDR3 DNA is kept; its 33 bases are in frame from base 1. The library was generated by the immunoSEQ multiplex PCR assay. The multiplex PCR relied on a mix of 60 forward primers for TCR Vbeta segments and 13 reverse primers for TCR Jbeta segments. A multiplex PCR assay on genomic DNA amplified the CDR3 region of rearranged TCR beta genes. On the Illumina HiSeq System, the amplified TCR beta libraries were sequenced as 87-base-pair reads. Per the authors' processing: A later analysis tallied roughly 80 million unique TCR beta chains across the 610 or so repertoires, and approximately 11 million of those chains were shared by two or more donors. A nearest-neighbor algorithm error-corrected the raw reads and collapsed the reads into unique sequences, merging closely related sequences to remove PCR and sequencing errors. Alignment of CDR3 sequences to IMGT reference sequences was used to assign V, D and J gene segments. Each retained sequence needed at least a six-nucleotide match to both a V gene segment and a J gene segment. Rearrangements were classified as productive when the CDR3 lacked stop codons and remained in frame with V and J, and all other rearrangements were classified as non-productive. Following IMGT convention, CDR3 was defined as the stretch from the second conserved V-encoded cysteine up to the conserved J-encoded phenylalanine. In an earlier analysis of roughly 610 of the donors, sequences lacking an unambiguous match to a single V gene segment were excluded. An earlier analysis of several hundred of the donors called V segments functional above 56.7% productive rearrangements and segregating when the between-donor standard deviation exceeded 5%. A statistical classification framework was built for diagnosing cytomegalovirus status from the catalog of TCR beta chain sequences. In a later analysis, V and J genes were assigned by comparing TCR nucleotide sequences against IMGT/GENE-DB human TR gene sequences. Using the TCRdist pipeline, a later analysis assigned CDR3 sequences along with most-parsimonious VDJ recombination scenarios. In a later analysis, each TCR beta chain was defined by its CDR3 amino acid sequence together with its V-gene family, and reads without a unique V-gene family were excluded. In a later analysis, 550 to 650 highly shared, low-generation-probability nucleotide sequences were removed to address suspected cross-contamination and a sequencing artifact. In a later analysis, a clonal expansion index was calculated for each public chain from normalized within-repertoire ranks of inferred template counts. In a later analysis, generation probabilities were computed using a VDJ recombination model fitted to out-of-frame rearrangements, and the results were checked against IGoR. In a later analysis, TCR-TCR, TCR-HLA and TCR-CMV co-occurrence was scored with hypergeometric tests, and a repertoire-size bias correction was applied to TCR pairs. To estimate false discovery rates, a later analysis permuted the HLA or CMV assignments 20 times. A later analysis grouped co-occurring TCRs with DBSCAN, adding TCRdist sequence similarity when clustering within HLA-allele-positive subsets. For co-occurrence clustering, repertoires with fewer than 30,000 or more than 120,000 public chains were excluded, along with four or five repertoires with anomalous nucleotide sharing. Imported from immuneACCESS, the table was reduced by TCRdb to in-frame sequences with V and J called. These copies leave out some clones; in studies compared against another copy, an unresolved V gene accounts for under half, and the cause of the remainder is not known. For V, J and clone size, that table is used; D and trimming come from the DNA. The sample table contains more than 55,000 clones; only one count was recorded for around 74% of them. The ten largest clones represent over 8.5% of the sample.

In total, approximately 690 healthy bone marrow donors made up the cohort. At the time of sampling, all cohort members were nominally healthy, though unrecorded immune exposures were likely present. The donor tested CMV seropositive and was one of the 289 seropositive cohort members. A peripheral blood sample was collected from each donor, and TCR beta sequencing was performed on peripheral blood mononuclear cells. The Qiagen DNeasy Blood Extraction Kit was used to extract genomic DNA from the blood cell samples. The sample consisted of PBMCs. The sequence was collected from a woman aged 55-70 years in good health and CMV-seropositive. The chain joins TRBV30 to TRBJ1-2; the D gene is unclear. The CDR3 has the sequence CARAYSYGYTF. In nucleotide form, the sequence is TGTGCCAGAGCTTACAGCTATGGCTACACCTTC.